This T cell receptor beta chain came from a study of OX40 agonist ivuxolimab in advanced cancers. Turning to the study itself: Partial responses, seen in three patients, involved one hepatocellular carcinoma and two cutaneous melanomas.

Germline CDR1 and CDR2: SGHTA and FQGNSA. Trimming took off 5 bases at V and 0 bases at J, with 11 bases between the two ends. The CDR3 consists of 15 residues. Profiled with immunoSEQ multiplex PCR; TCRdb holds only in-frame clones, not every one. The table includes some 96,000 clones, 75% to 95% detected once. The starting material was CD4+ or CD8+ T cells sorted from blood, obtained in a trial of the OX40 agonist ivuxolimab. This clonotype was sampled from an adult with an advanced solid tumor such as melanoma, head and neck, liver or kidney cancer. V usage is TRBV7-2 and J usage is TRBJ1-3; D is undetermined. CDR3 nucleotide sequence: TGTGCCAGCAGCCACGACATGACCTCTGGAAACACCATATATTTT. Translated, it gives CASSHDMTSGNTIYF.